These T cell receptor beta chains were read from a single sample in a study of blood T cell repertoires in COVID-19. Only in-frame clones appear in the TCRdb table, and some are missing; sequencing was by immunoSEQ multiplex PCR. The sample contains 250,000 or so clones, 89% of which appear only once. The sample taken for sequencing was peripheral blood. Every receptor here comes from a woman aged 40 to 55 who had recovered from COVID-19. CDR3s include the opening cysteine and the closing phenylalanine or tryptophan. Each record gives: clone size, V gene, J gene, D gene, CDR3 DNA, CDR3 protein. The D gene is left open where the match is weak. Not every row has a clone size; where given, it reads once, few, many or a size class.

clone size: -
V gene: TRBV3-1/TRBV3-2
J gene: TRBJ2-3
D gene: -
CDR3 DNA: TGTGCCAGCAGCCAAACTAGGACGAGCACAGATACGCAGTATTTT
CDR3 protein: CASSQTRTSTDTQYF

clone size: -
V gene: TRBV6-2/TRBV6-3
J gene: TRBJ2-1
D gene: TRBD2
CDR3 DNA: TGTGCCAGCAGTCCATCGTTAGCGGGGGTCTACAATGAGCAGTTCTTC
CDR3 protein: CASSPSLAGVYNEQFF

clone size: -
V gene: TRBV15
J gene: TRBJ1-4
D gene: -
CDR3 DNA: TGTGCCACCAGCAGAGCCCACATGGACACACAAGAAAAACTGTTTTTT
CDR3 protein: CATSRAHMDTQEKLFF

clone size: -
V gene: TRBV7-2
J gene: TRBJ2-1
D gene: TRBD2
CDR3 DNA: TGTGCCAGCAGCTCATCTAGCGGGGGGGAACAGGGGAGAGAGCAGTTCTTC
CDR3 protein: CASSSSSGGEQGREQFF

clone size: -
V gene: TRBV20-1
J gene: TRBJ2-1
D gene: TRBD2
CDR3 DNA: TGCAGTGCTAGTCGGACTAGCGGTGCCTACAATGAGCAGTTCTTC
CDR3 protein: CSASRTSGAYNEQFF

clone size: -
V gene: TRBV5-4
J gene: TRBJ2-5
D gene: -
CDR3 DNA: TGTGCCAGCAGCCGGGACTACCAAGAGACCCAGTACTTC
CDR3 protein: CASSRDYQETQYF

clone size: -
V gene: TRBV7-2
J gene: TRBJ1-2
D gene: -
CDR3 DNA: TGTGCCAGCAGCTTAGGCGGTAGGGGCAGGGGTTATGGCTACACCTTC
CDR3 protein: CASSLGGRGRGYGYTF

clone size: -
V gene: TRBV7-9
J gene: TRBJ2-5
D gene: -
CDR3 DNA: TGTGCCAGCAGCAGACTCCAAGAGACCCAGTACTTC
CDR3 protein: CASSRLQETQYF

clone size: -
V gene: TRBV11-2
J gene: TRBJ1-5
D gene: TRBD1
CDR3 DNA: TGTGCCAGCAGCCTGAACCCGGGACAGGGAACGAATCAGCCCCAGCATTTT
CDR3 protein: CASSLNPGQGTNQPQHF

clone size: -
V gene: TRBV19
J gene: TRBJ2-7
D gene: TRBD1
CDR3 DNA: TGTGCCAGTAGTCCGCGACAGGGGTGGACCTACGAGCAGTACTTC
CDR3 protein: CASSPRQGWTYEQYF

clone size: -
V gene: TRBV6-6
J gene: TRBJ2-7
D gene: -
CDR3 DNA: TGTGCCAGCAGCCTAGGAACCCCTAAACCCGAGCAGTACTTC
CDR3 protein: CASSLGTPKPEQYF

clone size: -
V gene: TRBV2
J gene: TRBJ2-1
D gene: TRBD1
CDR3 DNA: TGTGCCAGCAGCGCCAGGACAGGGGGAAATGAGCAGTTCTTC
CDR3 protein: CASSARTGGNEQFF

clone size: -
V gene: TRBV24-1
J gene: TRBJ2-1
D gene: -
CDR3 DNA: TGTGCCACCAGTTGGGGGGGCCTCGAGGAAGATGAGCAGTTCTTC
CDR3 protein: CATSWGGLEEDEQFF

clone size: -
V gene: TRBV29-1
J gene: TRBJ1-1
D gene: -
CDR3 DNA: TGCAGCGCTGCCCCGGAGCCGAACACTGAAGCTTTCTTT
CDR3 protein: CSAAPEPNTEAFF

clone size: -
V gene: TRBV18
J gene: TRBJ1-4
D gene: TRBD1
CDR3 DNA: TGTGCCAGCTCACGAGGATTAGGGGGCACTAATGAAAAACTGTTTTTT
CDR3 protein: CASSRGLGGTNEKLFF

clone size: -
V gene: TRBV9
J gene: TRBJ1-4
D gene: TRBD1
CDR3 DNA: TGTGCCAGCAGCGCGGGGACAGGGATTCGGGCTAATGAAAAACTGTTTTTT
CDR3 protein: CASSAGTGIRANEKLFF

clone size: -
V gene: TRBV6-5
J gene: TRBJ1-1
D gene: TRBD1
CDR3 DNA: TGTGCCACAAGACAGGGGGCTGGGAACACTGAAGCTTTCTTT
CDR3 protein: CATRQGAGNTEAFF

clone size: -
V gene: TRBV2
J gene: TRBJ2-2
D gene: -
CDR3 DNA: TGTGCCAGCAGCGGAGGTAATGGTTACGGCAACACCGGGGAGCTGTTTTTT
CDR3 protein: CASSGGNGYGNTGELFF

clone size: -
V gene: TRBV5-1
J gene: TRBJ2-7
D gene: -
CDR3 DNA: TGCGCCAGCAGCTTGGGGGCCGGAGGCTACGAGCAGTACTTC
CDR3 protein: CASSLGAGGYEQYF

clone size: -
V gene: TRBV7-3
J gene: TRBJ2-1
D gene: TRBD1
CDR3 DNA: TGTGCCAGCAGCTACGGACAGGATTCCTACAATGAGCAGTTCTTC
CDR3 protein: CASSYGQDSYNEQFF

clone size: -
V gene: TRBV23-1
J gene: TRBJ1-5
D gene: -
CDR3 DNA: TGCGCCAGCAGACTCCCGACTACCGGGACTGTTTATAGCAATCAGCCCCAGCATTTT
CDR3 protein: CASRLPTTGTVYSNQPQHF

clone size: -
V gene: TRBV23-1
J gene: TRBJ2-6
D gene: -
CDR3 DNA: TGCGCCAGCCCCAGGCACTCTGGGGCCAACGTCCTGACTTTC
CDR3 protein: CASPRHSGANVLTF

clone size: -
V gene: TRBV30
J gene: TRBJ1-1
D gene: -
CDR3 DNA: TGTGCCTGGAGTGCCCGGGACACCGAAGCTTTCTTT
CDR3 protein: CAWSARDTEAFF

clone size: -
V gene: TRBV5-6
J gene: TRBJ1-4
D gene: -
CDR3 DNA: TGTGCCAGCAGCTTGGAAGTTGTGGGGCGCAATGAAAAACTGTTTTTT
CDR3 protein: CASSLEVVGRNEKLFF

clone size: -
V gene: TRBV28
J gene: TRBJ1-1
D gene: -
CDR3 DNA: TGTGCCAGCAGTTTCTCGGGGGTGGGAATTTTGTCGGGCACTGAAGCTTTCTTT
CDR3 protein: CASSFSGVGILSGTEAFF

clone size: -
V gene: TRBV7-7
J gene: TRBJ2-3
D gene: -
CDR3 DNA: TGTGCCAGCAGCTTATCCCAGTCAGATACGCAGTATTTT
CDR3 protein: CASSLSQSDTQYF

clone size: -
V gene: TRBV6-1
J gene: TRBJ2-1
D gene: TRBD2
CDR3 DNA: TGTGCCAGCAGTGAGGTAGCGGGGGCCACCTTGGGGGAGGAATTCTTC
CDR3 protein: CASSEVAGATLGEEFF

clone size: -
V gene: TRBV27
J gene: TRBJ1-2
D gene: -
CDR3 DNA: TGTGCCAGCAGTTTAGACGAAAGGGGCAGTGGCTACACCTTC
CDR3 protein: CASSLDERGSGYTF

clone size: -
V gene: TRBV28
J gene: TRBJ1-5
D gene: -
CDR3 DNA: TGTGCCAGCTGTGTCTTCAATCAGCCCCAGCATTTT
CDR3 protein: CASCVFNQPQHF

clone size: -
V gene: TRBV27
J gene: TRBJ1-2
D gene: -
CDR3 DNA: TGTGCCAGCAGTTTAGCGGGGGGAGCGATGGGTGGCTACACCTTC
CDR3 protein: CASSLAGGAMGGYTF

clone size: once
V gene: TRBV7-9
J gene: TRBJ2-5
D gene: TRBD2
CDR3 DNA: TGTGCCAGCAGCTTAATCAGCGGGAGCGGTGAGACCCAGTACTTC
CDR3 protein: CASSLISGSGETQYF

clone size: -
V gene: TRBV19
J gene: TRBJ2-5
D gene: -
CDR3 DNA: TGTGCCAGTAGTATAGTAGGGGCCCTGATTATGACCCAGTACTTC
CDR3 protein: CASSIVGALIMTQYF

clone size: -
V gene: TRBV7-9
J gene: TRBJ2-1
D gene: TRBD2
CDR3 DNA: TGTGCCAGCAGCCAAGGGACCCTAGCGGGCTCCTACAATGAGCAGTTCTTC
CDR3 protein: CASSQGTLAGSYNEQFF

clone size: once
V gene: TRBV6-2/TRBV6-3
J gene: TRBJ2-5
D gene: TRBD2
CDR3 DNA: TGTGCCAGCAGTTACTCGAATCTGGGACTAGCGAAATCAGTCGAGACCCAGTACTTC
CDR3 protein: CASSYSNLGLAKSVETQYF

clone size: -
V gene: TRBV30
J gene: TRBJ1-6
D gene: TRBD1
CDR3 DNA: TGTGCCTGGAGTGCCCCGGAGGGGGCTAGACTCCACTTT
CDR3 protein: CAWSAPEGARLHF

clone size: -
V gene: TRBV18
J gene: TRBJ2-3
D gene: -
CDR3 DNA: TGTGCCAGCTCACCCCTCAGGGGCGGGAGAACAGATACGCAGTATTTT
CDR3 protein: CASSPLRGGRTDTQYF

clone size: -
V gene: TRBV19
J gene: TRBJ2-1
D gene: -
CDR3 DNA: TGTGCCAGTATGGGTTGGGACACGACAGGAGACTACAATGAGCAGTTCTTC
CDR3 protein: CASMGWDTTGDYNEQFF

clone size: -
V gene: TRBV4-1
J gene: TRBJ2-7
D gene: TRBD1
CDR3 DNA: TGCGCCAGCAGCCAGAGGACAGGGGGCTACGAGCAGTACTTC
CDR3 protein: CASSQRTGGYEQYF

clone size: -
V gene: TRBV6-6
J gene: TRBJ1-3
D gene: -
CDR3 DNA: TGTGCCAGCAGTTACACACAGGGAATAGGAAACACCATATATTTT
CDR3 protein: CASSYTQGIGNTIYF

clone size: -
V gene: TRBV6-6
J gene: TRBJ2-1
D gene: TRBD2
CDR3 DNA: TGTGCCAGCTCTAGCGGGGAAAACAATGAGCAGTTCTTC
CDR3 protein: CASSSGENNEQFF

clone size: few
V gene: TRBV2
J gene: TRBJ2-5
D gene: -
CDR3 DNA: TGTGCCAGCGGTGCAGGGATTGAGACCCAGTACTTC
CDR3 protein: CASGAGIETQYF

clone size: -
V gene: TRBV28
J gene: TRBJ2-1
D gene: -
CDR3 DNA: TGTGCCAGCTCCGCGGGATGGAACTACAATGAGCAGTTCTTC
CDR3 protein: CASSAGWNYNEQFF

clone size: -
V gene: TRBV29-1
J gene: TRBJ2-1
D gene: -
CDR3 DNA: TGCAGCGTTGAATTGGCAGGGCTTGGGTTCTTC
CDR3 protein: CSVELAGLGFF

clone size: once
V gene: TRBV3-1/TRBV3-2
J gene: TRBJ2-3
D gene: -
CDR3 DNA: TGTGCCAGCAGTAGACAGGGCACAGATACGCAGTATTTT
CDR3 protein: CASSRQGTDTQYF

clone size: -
V gene: TRBV4-2
J gene: TRBJ2-1
D gene: TRBD2
CDR3 DNA: TGTGCCAGCAGCCAAGATTTTGTACTAGCGGGGGGCCCGAGCTCCTACAATGAGCAGTTCTTC
CDR3 protein: CASSQDFVLAGGPSSYNEQFF

clone size: once
V gene: TRBV19
J gene: TRBJ2-4
D gene: TRBD1
CDR3 DNA: TGTGCCAGTAGGCCCGGGACAGGGGCAAACATTCAGTACTTC
CDR3 protein: CASRPGTGANIQYF

clone size: -
V gene: TRBV9
J gene: TRBJ2-3
D gene: TRBD2
CDR3 DNA: TGTGCCAGCAGCGTAGGTGGAGCGGGGGGGCCAGATACGCAGTATTTT
CDR3 protein: CASSVGGAGGPDTQYF

clone size: -
V gene: TRBV6-5
J gene: TRBJ2-2
D gene: -
CDR3 DNA: TGTGCCAGCAGTTACTCAACTACCTACACCGGGGAGCTGTTTTTT
CDR3 protein: CASSYSTTYTGELFF

clone size: -
V gene: TRBV10-3
J gene: TRBJ2-3
D gene: TRBD2
CDR3 DNA: TGTGCCATCAGCGGACTAGCGGGGAGCACAGATACGCAGTATTTT
CDR3 protein: CAISGLAGSTDTQYF

clone size: few
V gene: TRBV15
J gene: TRBJ2-3
D gene: TRBD1
CDR3 DNA: TGTGCCACCAGCACCCGCCGGGGACAGGGGATCACAGATACGCAGTATTTT
CDR3 protein: CATSTRRGQGITDTQYF

clone size: -
V gene: TRBV28
J gene: TRBJ2-1
D gene: TRBD2
CDR3 DNA: TGTGCCAGCAGTTTATTGGGACTAGGGAGGATTGATGAGCAGTTCTTC
CDR3 protein: CASSLLGLGRIDEQFF

clone size: -
V gene: TRBV18
J gene: TRBJ1-1
D gene: -
CDR3 DNA: TGTGCCAGCTCACCGACAGGTTCGAACACTGAAGCTTTCTTT
CDR3 protein: CASSPTGSNTEAFF